A selection of T cell receptor beta chains follows, all from one sample in a study of cytotoxic CD8 clonotypes in ibrutinib-treated CLL. Clones were sequenced by immunoSEQ multiplex PCR, and TCRdb holds only the in-frame ones, with some missing. The table records 160,000 or so clones, around 80% of them present only once. The specimen was PBMCs, collected after 24 months of ibrutinib treatment. The receptors originated from a human donor with chronic lymphocytic leukemia. Both conserved end residues are part of each CDR3. A D gene is named only where the DNA matches it firmly. Expanded clones get a size class; other rows say once, few or many, or leave the size out.

>TRBJ1-1|TRBV6-5|.|.
CASSYLTGPGEAFF
TGTGCCAGCAGTTACTTAACAGGGCCAGGGGAAGCTTTCTTT
>TRBJ1-1|TRBV30|.|.
CAWARGWTEAFF
TGTGCCTGGGCCCGGGGGTGGACTGAAGCTTTCTTT
>TRBJ2-2|TRBV5-4|few|.
CASSLSETAGELFF
TGTGCCAGCAGCTTGTCGGAGACCGCCGGGGAGCTGTTTTTT
>TRBJ1-2|TRBV6-1|.|.
CASSPGYTF
TGTGCCAGCAGTCCAGGGTATACCTTC
>TRBJ2-3|TRBV19|.|.
CASSIRDTSTDTQYF
TGTGCCAGTAGTATAAGGGATACTAGCACAGATACGCAGTATTTT
>TRBJ2-5|TRBV5-5|.|TRBD2
CASSLRLAGRQETQYF
TGTGCCAGCAGCCTCCGACTAGCGGGGCGCCAAGAGACCCAGTACTTC
>TRBJ2-7|TRBV5-4|.|TRBD2
CASSVRSGNHEQYF
TGTGCCAGCAGCGTCCGGAGCGGGAACCACGAGCAGTACTTC
>TRBJ2-1|TRBV7-8|.|.
CASSLSWAGYNEQFF
TGTGCCAGCAGCTTAAGTTGGGCAGGGTACAATGAGCAGTTCTTC
>TRBJ2-3|TRBV2|.|TRBD1
CASSGGTGWGTQYF
TGTGCCAGCAGTGGTGGGACAGGGTGGGGTACGCAGTATTTT
>TRBJ2-7|TRBV28|.|.
CASSDRQTGMDEQYF
TGTGCCAGCAGTGACCGGCAAACAGGGATGGACGAGCAGTACTTC
>TRBJ1-4|TRBV7-2|.|.
CASSLSGRGEKLFF
TGTGCCAGCAGCTTATCAGGGAGGGGTGAAAAACTGTTTTTT
>TRBJ1-5|TRBV28|.|.
CASTSAYSNQPQHF
TGTGCCAGCACCTCAGCTTATAGCAATCAGCCCCAGCATTTT
>TRBJ1-1|TRBV7-3|.|.
CASSLQGGNTEAFF
TGTGCCAGCAGCCTGCAGGGTGGGAACACTGAAGCTTTCTTT
>TRBJ2-7|TRBV12-5|few|.
CASGSGYEQYF
TGTGCTAGCGGGAGTGGTTACGAGCAGTACTTC
>TRBJ1-6|TRBV28|.|.
CASSLRERGVLGRPLHF
TGTGCCAGCAGTTTAAGGGAGAGGGGAGTATTGGGAAGGCCCCTCCACTTT
>TRBJ2-2|TRBV4-1|.|.
CASSWGAGTGELFF
TGCGCCAGCAGCTGGGGGGCGGGCACCGGGGAGCTGTTTTTT
>TRBJ1-2|TRBV11-2|.|.
CASSFGTHEASGYTF
TGTGCCAGCAGCTTCGGGACTCACGAAGCGTCTGGCTACACCTTC
>TRBJ2-3|TRBV7-2|.|.
CASSPWEGTDTQYF
TGTGCCAGCAGCCCCTGGGAAGGCACAGATACGCAGTATTTT
>TRBJ2-5|TRBV20-1|.|.
CSARVKETQYF
TGCAGTGCTAGGGTCAAAGAGACCCAGTACTTC
>TRBJ1-2|TRBV4-2|.|TRBD1
CASSQPGQGARGYTF
TGTGCCAGCAGCCAACCTGGACAGGGGGCGCGAGGCTACACCTTC
>TRBJ2-5|TRBV7-2|.|.
CASSLARQRQETQYF
TGTGCCAGCAGCTTAGCGAGACAGCGCCAAGAGACCCAGTACTTC
>TRBJ2-7|TRBV30|.|TRBD2
CAWNSGLAGPGYEQYF
TGTGCCTGGAACTCGGGACTAGCGGGCCCAGGCTACGAGCAGTACTTC
>TRBJ2-7|TRBV7-2|.|TRBD1
CASSLFRTGGPYEQYF
TGTGCCAGCAGCTTGTTCCGGACAGGAGGTCCTTACGAGCAGTACTTC
>TRBJ2-5|TRBV7-3|.|TRBD1
CASSLRETGIEETQYF
TGTGCCAGCAGCCTCAGGGAGACAGGGATCGAGGAGACCCAGTACTTC
>TRBJ1-4|TRBV29-1|.|TRBD1
CSASGQAEKLFF
TGCAGCGCCTCCGGACAGGCTGAAAAACTGTTTTTT
>TRBJ2-3|TRBV15|few|TRBD2
CATSRDPWAGDRADTQYF
TGTGCCACCAGCAGAGACCCCTGGGCGGGAGACAGAGCGGATACGCAGTATTTT
>TRBJ1-1|TRBV5-4|once|.
CASSLRMNTEAFF
TGTGCCAGCAGCTTGCGCATGAACACTGAAGCTTTCTTT
>TRBJ1-2|TRBV5-1|.|TRBD1
CASSDWTGAPGGYTF
TGCGCCAGCAGCGATTGGACAGGGGCCCCAGGGGGCTACACCTTC
>TRBJ1-1|TRBV6-5|.|.
CASSVLRGPEAFF
TGTGCCAGCAGCGTACTTAGGGGTCCTGAAGCTTTCTTT